Presented here are 21 T cell receptor beta chains from one specimen sequenced in a study of blood T cell repertoires in COVID-19. Repertoires were generated with immunoSEQ multiplex PCR, while TCRdb's copy carries only in-frame clones and drops some. Of tens of thousands of clones in the sample, over 85% were seen once. The sequenced sample consisted of peripheral blood. These receptors came from a human donor in a cohort sampled during active COVID-19.

The J gene is TRBJ1-1, the V gene TRBV28; D may be TRBD1 (5 bases). The CDR3 runs to 15 residues. From germline, CDR1 is MDHEN and CDR2 SYDVKM. Trimming removed 4 bases from V and 4 bases from J, with 16 bases in between. This CDR3 reads CASSSYRGAATEAFF. CDR3 in DNA: TGTGCCAGCAGTTCATACCGCGGGGCGGCCACTGAAGCTTTCTTT. Full variable domain (rest looked up from reference TRBV28 and TRBJ1-1): DVKVTQSSRYLVKRTGEKVFLECVQDMDHENMFWYRQDPGLGLRLIYFSYDVKMKEKGDIPEGYSVSREKKERFSLILESASTNQTSMYLCASSSYRGAATEAFFGQGTRLTVV.

V and J are TRBV30 and TRBJ2-3; TRBD1 is a possible D gene (5 bases). Looked up from germline, CDR1 is GTSNPN and CDR2 is SVGIG (reference sequence). Trimming removed 1 base from V and 4 bases from J, with 15 bases in between. The CDR3 covers 15 residues. The CDR3 sequence is CAWSAQGARADTQYF. The CDR3, as DNA: TGTGCCTGGAGTGCCCAGGGCGCTAGGGCAGATACGCAGTATTTT. The full variable domain, with the rest looked up from reference TRBV30 and TRBJ2-3, is SQTIHQWPATLVQPVGSPLSLECTVEGTSNPNLYWYRQAAGRGLQLLFYSVGIGQISSEVPQNLSASRPQDRQFILSSKKLLLSDSGFYLCAWSAQGARADTQYFGPGTRLTVL.

This chain joins TRBV15 and TRBJ2-7, with D tentatively TRBD2 (6 bases). Trimming pared 0 bases from V and 5 bases from J, leaving 17 bases between. Germline assignment: CDR1 LNHNV and CDR2 YYDKDF (reference sequence). CDR3 size: 16 residues. CDR3 protein: CATSRELVEGRNEQYF. The DNA of the CDR3 is TGTGCCACCAGCAGAGAGCTGGTGGAGGGGAGGAACGAGCAGTACTTC.

The chain is built from TRBV9 and TRBJ2-7; the match to TRBD1 covers 8 bases. With 5 bases clipped from V and 3 bases from J, the junction kept 7 bases outside the gene matches. CDR1 SGDLS and CDR2 YYNGEE come from the germline V gene. CDR3 length: 14 residues. The CDR3 DNA is TGTGCCAGCAGTCACGGGACAGGAGTCTACGAGCAGTACTTC. This sequence encodes CASSHGTGVYEQYF.

V is TRBV2 and J is TRBJ2-4, with 8 nucleotides matching TRBD1. The germline CDR1 and CDR2 sequences are SNHLY and FYNNEI. This CDR3 contains 15 residues. V shed 4 bases, J shed 0 bases, and the junction held 2 bases outside the gene matches. CDR3 nucleotide sequence: TGTGCCAGCAGTGGGGACAGGTTAGCCAAAAACATTCAGTACTTC. Translating gives CASSGDRLAKNIQYF.

The V call is TRBV3-1 (or the pseudogene TRBV3-2), the J call TRBJ2-7; no firm D call. The germline V gene encodes CDR1 LGHDT and CDR2 YNNKEL (reference sequence). The CDR3 sequence is 14 residues long. Trimming removed 2 bases at V and 2 bases at J, with 10 bases between. The CDR3 DNA reads TGTGCCAGCAGCCAACGAGGAGCAACCTACGAGCAGTACTTC. Its translation is CASSQRGATYEQYF.

In its sample, this clone was seen once. V usage is TRBV19 and J usage is TRBJ1-6; D is ambiguous. Per germline, CDR1 LNHDA and CDR2 SQIVND (reference sequence). This CDR3 has 14 amino acids. V was clipped by 5 bases and J by 5 bases, with 10 bases between them. The CDR3 region has the DNA TGTGCCAGTAGTGGAGGCCGAGATAATTCACCCCTCCACTTT. Translating gives CASSGGRDNSPLHF.

This chain joins TRBV27 and TRBJ2-2, with D perhaps matching TRBD1 (5 bases). Germline lookup yields CDR1 MNHEY and CDR2 SMNVEV (reference sequence). The CDR3 is 13 amino acids. Trimming stripped 3 bases from V and 6 bases from J, with 8 bases between. CDR3 in DNA: TGTGCCAGCAGTTTCTTCAGGGCCGGGGAGCTGTTTTTT. Translated: CASSFFRAGELFF.

CDR3 sequence reads: CASSAHRGGGELFF. The CDR3 DNA reads as TGTGCCAGCAGTGCCCACAGGGGCGGCGGGGAGCTGTTTTTT. The V call is TRBV6-2 or TRBV6-3, the J call TRBJ2-2, with 7 bases matching TRBD1. Germline V gene lookup returns CDR1 MNHEY and CDR2 SVGEGT. CDR3 length equals 14 residues. The V and J ends lost 5 bases and 7 bases, in that order; junction bases with no gene match: 7.

The chain employs TRBV5-6 and TRBJ1-2; perhaps TRBD1 as D (5 bases). The ends were cut back, 0 bases at V and 5 bases at J, with 20 bases in the middle. This CDR3 region has 17 residues. Germline lookup yields CDR1 SGHDT and CDR2 YYEEEE. The CDR3 nucleotides read TGTGCCAGCAGCTTGGGGAGTACGCGGGGGAGTAGATATGGCTACACCTTC. Translating gives CASSLGSTRGSRYGYTF.

The V gene is TRBV19, the J gene TRBJ1-6; no reliable D call. The CDR3 sequence is 13 residues long. Per germline, CDR1 LNHDA and CDR2 SQIVND (reference sequence). The ends were cut back, 6 bases at V and 6 bases at J, with 9 bases in the middle. CDR3 DNA sequence: TGTGCCAGTAGCGGGAAGGTTAATTCACCCCTCCACTTT. It specifies CASSGKVNSPLHF.

The chain joins TRBV28 to TRBJ1-5; TRBD1 matches at 10 bases. V gave up 7 bases and J gave up 5 bases; unmatched junction bases: 8. The CDR3 runs 15 residues. CDR1 MDHEN and CDR2 SYDVKM come from the germline V gene. The CDR3: CASNARQGAYQPQHF. CDR3 in DNA: TGTGCCAGCAACGCTCGACAGGGGGCTTATCAGCCCCAGCATTTT.

This clone was counted a single time. The V gene is TRBV19, the J gene TRBJ1-3; D may be TRBD1 (6 bases). In germline, CDR1 is LNHDA, CDR2 SQIVND (reference sequence). The CDR3 is made up of 14 amino acids. V lost 3 bases and J 4 bases, leaving 10 bases between the germline ends. CDR3 in amino acids: CASSIGTQGNTIYF. Here the CDR3 DNA reads TGTGCCAGTAGTATCGGGACACAAGGAAACACCATATATTTT.

The chain couples TRBV19 to TRBJ1-2, with 8 bases aligning to TRBD1. Germline CDR1 is LNHDA and CDR2 is SQIVND (reference sequence). Trimming at V came to 5 bases and at J to 4 bases, leaving 18 bases not matched to a gene. CDR3 length: 18 amino acids. CDR3 DNA sequence: TGTGCCAGTAGTCCCACCCCGGGGCAGGGGGCTGCCGGCTATGGCTACACCTTC. Translating gives CASSPTPGQGAAGYGYTF.

The V and J genes are TRBV27 and TRBJ1-6; perhaps TRBD1 as D (5 bases). The ends were cut back, 2 bases at V and 8 bases at J, with 10 bases in the middle. The CDR3 totals 14 residues. CDR1 MNHEY and CDR2 SMNVEV come from the germline V gene (reference sequence). The CDR3 nucleotides are TGTGCCAGCAGTTTAGGGGGGGAGGATTCACCCCTCCACTTT. It translates to CASSLGGEDSPLHF.

Worth noting for this clone: An end of the junction differs from the germline gene, which may be a read error. The genes are TRBV15 and TRBJ1-2; D possibly corresponds to TRBD1 (5 bases). This CDR3 comprises 15 residues. Germline lookup yields CDR1 LNHNV and CDR2 YYDKDF (reference sequence). CDR3 sequence: CATSRDSFSNYGYTF. The CDR3 nucleotides are TGTGCCACCAGCCGAGACAGTTTTTCTAACTATGGCTACACCTTC. Drawing the rest from reference TRBV15 and TRBJ1-2, the complete variable domain is DAMVIQNPRYQVTQFGKPVTLSCSQTLNHNVMYWYQQKSSQAPKLLFHYYDKDFNNEADTPDNFQSRRPNTSFCFLDIRSPGLGDTAMYLCATSRDSFSNYGYTFGSGTRLTVV.

This rearrangement joins TRBV6-6 to TRBJ2-7; 12 bases are a match to TRBD1. V lost 0 bases to trimming and J lost 3 bases; unmatched junction nucleotides: 3. The CDR3 length is 16 residues. CDR1 is MNHNY, CDR2 SVGAGI, per germline (reference sequence). CDR3 nucleotides: TGTGCCAGCAGTTACTCGGGGGACAGGGGGCACTACGAGCAGTACTTC. Its protein is CASSYSGDRGHYEQYF.

J is TRBJ2-5 and V is TRBV30; possibly TRBD1 for D (5 bases). V was clipped by 3 bases and J by 5 bases, with 13 bases between them. The germline V gene has CDR1 GTSNPN and CDR2 SVGIG (reference sequence). The CDR3 is 13 residues long. The CDR3 spells CAWSREVRETQYF. DNA of the CDR3: TGTGCCTGGAGCAGGGAAGTTCGGGAGACCCAGTACTTC.

In nucleotides, the CDR3 is TGTGCCAGCAGCCCGGAGATCTCTGGAAACACCATATATTTT. It encodes CASSPEISGNTIYF. This chain uses TRBV7-7 with TRBJ1-3; D uncertain. CDR3 length equals 14 residues. From germline, CDR1 is SSHAT and CDR2 FNYEAQ (reference sequence). Trimming took off 5 bases at V and 0 bases at J, with 8 bases between the two ends. Combining the CDR3 with reference TRBV7-7 and TRBJ1-3 gives the whole variable domain GAGVSQSPRYKVTKRGQDVTLRCDPISSHATLYWYQQALGQGPEFLTYFNYEAQPDKSGLPSDRFSAERPEGSISTLTIQRTEQRDSAMYRCASSPEISGNTIYFGEGSWLTVV.

V usage is TRBV19 and J usage is TRBJ1-4, with 8 bases identical to TRBD1. Germline V gene sequence: CDR1 LNHDA, CDR2 SQIVND (reference sequence). The CDR3 spans 16 residues. V lost 3 bases to trimming and J lost 3 bases; unmatched junction nucleotides: 6. This chain's CDR3 is CASSIGQGGANEKLFF. The DNA of the CDR3 is TGTGCCAGTAGTATCGGACAGGGAGGGGCTAATGAAAAACTGTTTTTT. Full variable domain (remainder filled in from reference TRBV19 and TRBJ1-4): DGGITQSPKYLFRKEGQNVTLSCEQNLNHDAMYWYRQDPGQGLRLIYYSQIVNDFQKGDIAEGYSVSREKKESFPLTVTSAQKNPTAFYLCASSIGQGGANEKLFFGSGTQLSVL.

V usage is TRBV18 and J usage is TRBJ2-7; D might be TRBD2 (6 bases). The CDR3 length is 14 residues. V lost 5 bases to trimming and J lost 3 bases, with 14 bases between them. Germline V gene data show CDR1 as KGHSH and CDR2 as LQKENI. The CDR3 spells CASSGGNMDYEQYF. Written as DNA, the CDR3 is TGTGCCAGCTCAGGGGGGAATATGGACTACGAGCAGTACTTC.